The rows below give T cell receptor beta chains drawn from one sample of a study of blood T cell repertoires in COVID-19. Sequencing was performed with immunoSEQ multiplex PCR; in TCRdb, only in-frame clones are kept and a portion is missing. The table has 250,000 to 350,000 clones, more than 85% seen once. The source material was PBMCs or T cells enriched from blood (not recorded which). The receptors were sampled from a woman aged 25 to 39 who had recovered from COVID-19. Both conserved end residues are part of each CDR3. A D gene is named only where the DNA matches it firmly. Expanded clones are given a class, and other clones once, few, many or no size at all.

abundance,v_gene,j_gene,d_gene,CDR3aa,CDR3nt
.,TRBV7-2,TRBJ2-1,TRBD1,CASSPNALGTGNNEQFF,TGTGCCAGCAGCCCTAATGCACTCGGGACAGGGAACAATGAGCAGTTCTTC
.,TRBV9,TRBJ2-5,.,CASSVQDSYQETQYF,TGTGCCAGCAGCGTTCAGGATTCGTACCAAGAGACCCAGTACTTC
once,TRBV3-1/TRBV3-2,TRBJ2-2,TRBD2,CASPRGTSGNTGELFF,TGTGCCAGCCCTAGGGGGACTAGCGGGAACACCGGGGAGCTGTTTTTT
.,TRBV24-1,TRBJ2-1,.,CATSDNSYNEQFF,TGTGCCACCAGTGATAACTCGTACAATGAGCAGTTCTTC
.,TRBV3-1/TRBV3-2,TRBJ2-1,TRBD2,CASSQGTSGIEFF,TGTGCCAGCAGCCAAGGGACTAGCGGGATAGAGTTCTTC
.,TRBV3-1/TRBV3-2,TRBJ2-7,.,CASSLLGLAYEQYF,TGTGCCAGCAGCCTACTGGGACTTGCCTACGAGCAGTACTTC
.,TRBV7-9,TRBJ2-5,.,CASSFNSVETQYF,TGTGCCAGCAGCTTTAATAGCGTCGAGACCCAGTACTTC
.,TRBV19,TRBJ1-2,.,CASRSDSLYGYTF,TGTGCCAGTAGGTCGGACAGTCTCTATGGCTACACCTTC
.,TRBV3-1/TRBV3-2,TRBJ2-7,TRBD1,CASSPQGAIYEQYF,TGTGCCAGCAGCCCACAGGGGGCTATCTACGAGCAGTACTTC
.,TRBV30,TRBJ1-6,.,CAWSVSGVVPLHF,TGTGCCTGGAGTGTTTCGGGGGTAGTCCCCCTCCACTTT
.,TRBV6-5,TRBJ1-2,.,CASSSRGRPPEGTF,TGTGCCAGCTCCTCTAGGGGCAGGCCCCCGGAGGGCACCTTC
once,TRBV27,TRBJ2-7,TRBD1,CASSPRPGQGEQYF,TGTGCCAGCAGTCCGCGTCCCGGACAGGGCGAGCAGTACTTC
once,TRBV5-4,TRBJ2-7,TRBD2,CASSLGVGGRPHEQYF,TGTGCCAGCAGCTTGGGGGTGGGCGGGAGGCCCCACGAGCAGTACTTC
once,TRBV4-1,TRBJ1-5,.,CASSLGRQGGFRPQHF,TGCGCCAGCAGCCTAGGGAGGCAGGGAGGTTTTCGGCCCCAGCATTTT
.,TRBV5-4,TRBJ2-7,TRBD1,CASSAGAQGANYEQYF,TGTGCCAGCAGCGCGGGGGCACAGGGGGCTAACTACGAGCAGTACTTC
once,TRBV19,TRBJ2-2,TRBD1,CASRTGAGELFF,TGTGCCAGTAGAACAGGGGCCGGGGAGCTGTTTTTT
.,TRBV4-1,TRBJ1-1,.,CASSHRDTEAFF,TGCGCCAGCAGCCACAGGGACACTGAAGCTTTCTTT
.,TRBV12-5,TRBJ2-1,.,CASGSILGNEQFF,TGTGCTAGTGGTTCCATACTAGGCAATGAGCAGTTCTTC
.,TRBV28,TRBJ2-7,.,CASMARAGQSHAYEQYF,TGTGCCAGTATGGCCAGGGCGGGACAGAGCCATGCCTACGAGCAGTACTTC
.,TRBV18,TRBJ1-3,.,CASSGNTVPSGNTIYF,TGTGCCAGCTCAGGAAACACAGTCCCCTCTGGAAACACCATATATTTT
.,TRBV2,TRBJ1-6,TRBD1,CASLQGGLSPLHF,TGTGCCAGCTTACAAGGGGGCTTGTCACCCCTCCACTTT
.,TRBV28,TRBJ2-3,.,CASSSGYTDTQYF,TGTGCCAGCAGTAGCGGGTACACAGATACGCAGTATTTT
.,TRBV4-1,TRBJ2-3,.,CASSSLASPAQYF,TGCGCCAGCAGCTCACTAGCATCCCCGGCACAGTATTTT
.,TRBV10-3,TRBJ2-2,TRBD1,CAIKGQGATVTGELFF,TGTGCCATCAAGGGACAGGGGGCCACGGTGACCGGGGAGCTGTTTTTT
.,TRBV29-1,TRBJ2-1,TRBD2,CSAGRTSGSDEQFF,TGCAGCGCCGGGCGGACTAGCGGGAGTGATGAGCAGTTCTTC
.,TRBV6-5,TRBJ1-5,TRBD1,CATRGPGSNQPQHF,TGTGCCACCAGGGGGCCCGGGAGCAATCAGCCCCAGCATTTT
few,TRBV11-1,TRBJ2-3,.,CASSTGTTGGSDTQYF,TGTGCCAGCAGTACTGGGACTACAGGGGGTAGTGATACGCAGTATTTT